The 5 T cell receptor beta chains listed next were all sequenced from one sample in a study of CD4 T cells in relation to SARS-CoV-2 and coronaviruses. The unexposed donors gave CD4+ T cells in 2011-2018, prior to COVID-19. The protocol was immunoSEQ multiplex PCR, while the TCRdb copy is restricted to in-frame clones and leaves out a portion. Of roughly 71,000 clones listed, about 89% are singletons. The sequencing sample was made of memory CD4+ T cells from PBMCs. The receptors come from a human donor in good health.

The V and J genes are TRBV11-2 and TRBJ2-1; TRBD2 aligns across 13 bases. V trimming: 0 bases; J trimming: 7 bases; junction bases outside the gene matches: 3. The CDR3 is 16 amino acids. Germline loops: CDR1 SGHAT, CDR2 FQNNGV. CDR3 sequence reads: CASSLDWTSGSNEQFF. CDR3 coding DNA: TGTGCCAGCAGCTTAGATTGGACTAGCGGGAGTAATGAGCAGTTCTTC.

The V call is TRBV3-1 (or the pseudogene TRBV3-2), the J call TRBJ2-7, with D hard to call. The V and J ends lost 1 base and 3 bases respectively, with 4 bases between them. Per germline, CDR1 LGHDT and CDR2 YNNKEL (reference sequence). This CDR3 is 12 amino acids long. CDR3 loop: CASSQGLYEQYF. The CDR3 DNA reads as TGTGCCAGCAGCCAAGGACTCTACGAGCAGTACTTC.

The chain links TRBV14 to TRBJ2-2, with 7 bases aligning to TRBD2. V lost 1 base and J lost 1; bases outside the gene matches: 3. CDR3 length: 16 amino acids. CDR1 is SGHDN, CDR2 FVKESK, per germline. The CDR3 spells CASSQARGENTGELFF. The CDR3 nucleotides read TGTGCCAGCAGCCAAGCTCGGGGGGAGAACACCGGGGAGCTGTTTTTT.

This sequence joins TRBV5-1 and TRBJ2-2, with D possibly TRBD1 on 5 matching bases. This CDR3 comprises 17 residues. Germline CDR1 SGHRS, CDR2 YFSETQ. Deletions cut 0 bases from V and 8 bases from J, with 20 bases between. DNA of the CDR3: TGCGCCAGCAGCTTGGTGGTTCTGCAGGGAACGAGAGGGGAGCTGTTTTTT. It encodes CASSLVVLQGTRGELFF.

The V and J genes are TRBV11-2 and TRBJ2-5; no clear D gene. Per the germline V gene, CDR1 is SGHAT and CDR2 is FQNNGV. Trimming stripped 1 base from V and 4 bases from J, with 10 bases between. The CDR3 is 14 residues long. CDR3 loop: CASSLGRSAETQYF. Written as DNA, the CDR3 is TGTGCCAGCAGCTTAGGTCGGAGTGCAGAGACCCAGTACTTC.